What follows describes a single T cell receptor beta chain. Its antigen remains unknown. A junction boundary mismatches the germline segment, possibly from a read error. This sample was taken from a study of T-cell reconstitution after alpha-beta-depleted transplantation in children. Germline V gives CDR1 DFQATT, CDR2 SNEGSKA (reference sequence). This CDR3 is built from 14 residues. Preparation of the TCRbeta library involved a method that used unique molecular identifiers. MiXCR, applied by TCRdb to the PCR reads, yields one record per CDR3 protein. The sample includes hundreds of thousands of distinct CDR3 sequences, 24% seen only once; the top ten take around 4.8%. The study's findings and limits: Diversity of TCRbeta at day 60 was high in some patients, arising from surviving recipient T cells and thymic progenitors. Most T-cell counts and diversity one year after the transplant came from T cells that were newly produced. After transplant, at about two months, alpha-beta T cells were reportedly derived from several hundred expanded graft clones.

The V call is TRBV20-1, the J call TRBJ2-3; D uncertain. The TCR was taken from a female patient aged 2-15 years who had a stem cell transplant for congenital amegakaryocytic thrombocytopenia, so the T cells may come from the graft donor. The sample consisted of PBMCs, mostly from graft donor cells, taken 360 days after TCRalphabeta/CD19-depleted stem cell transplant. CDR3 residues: CSARDSPSPETQYF. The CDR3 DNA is TGCAGTGCTAGAGATTCCCCCTCGCCAGAAACGCAGTATTTT.